What follows are 20 T cell receptor beta chains derived from one specimen sequenced in a study of blood T cell repertoires in COVID-19. Measured with immunoSEQ multiplex PCR; TCRdb has only the in-frame clones, and not every one. The table lists 100,000 to 150,000 clones, about 88% of them singletons. The sample was PBMCs or T cells enriched from blood (not recorded which). These receptors all come from a woman between 50 and 59 years old who had recovered from COVID-19.

The rearrangement uses TRBV5-1 and TRBJ2-2; 11 bases match TRBD2. This CDR3 is built from 19 residues. Germline V gene sequence: CDR1 SGHRS, CDR2 YFSETQ. V dropped 0 bases and J dropped 4; count of bases not matched to a gene: 11. The CDR3 sequence is CASSLGLAGGHQFTGELFF. In nucleotides, the CDR3 is TGCGCCAGCAGCTTGGGGCTAGCGGGGGGACATCAATTCACCGGGGAGCTGTTTTTT.

The CDR3 loop reads CSVGTEINSPLHF. Written as DNA, the CDR3 is TGCAGCGTTGGAACAGAGATTAATTCACCCCTCCACTTT. V usage is TRBV29-1 and J usage is TRBJ1-6; D not resolved. Germline V CDR1 and CDR2: SQVTM, ANQGSEA. This CDR3 is built from 13 residues. V shed 4 bases and J shed 6 bases, with 10 bases lying between them.

The table lists this clone with a few counts. V gene TRBV7-8 combines with J gene TRBJ1-5, with unresolved D. The CDR3 has 13 amino acids. Germline lookup yields CDR1 SGHVS and CDR2 FQNEAQ. The V end lost 5 bases, the J end lost 4 bases, and 9 bases lay between the germline ends. The CDR3: CASSPDLNQPQHF. In nucleotides, the CDR3 is TGTGCCAGCAGCCCGGACTTAAATCAGCCCCAGCATTTT.

This clone appeared once. The chain has TRBV3-1 (or the pseudogene TRBV3-2) and TRBJ2-7, with a possible D match to TRBD2 (5 bases). There are 13 residues in the CDR3. V lost 0 bases and J 5 bases, leaving 8 bases between the germline ends. Germline V lookup: CDR1 LGHDT, CDR2 YNNKEL (reference sequence). This chain's CDR3 is CASSQEPGDEQYF. In DNA, the CDR3 is TGTGCCAGCAGCCAAGAACCCGGGGACGAGCAGTACTTC.

The J gene is TRBJ2-7, the V gene TRBV19, with D tentatively TRBD2 (5 bases). Trimming stripped 5 bases from V and 3 bases from J, with 11 bases between. The CDR3 consists of 13 residues. Germline V gives CDR1 LNHDA, CDR2 SQIVND (reference sequence). This CDR3 is CASSYRGSYEQYF. The CDR3 DNA follows: TGTGCCAGTAGTTATCGAGGGAGCTACGAGCAGTACTTC.

A remark on this clone: One end of the junction is discordant with germline, which a read error may explain. The V call is TRBV7-7, the J call TRBJ2-5; 7 bases match TRBD1. CDR3 length: 15 amino acids. Germline CDR1 is SSHAT and CDR2 is FNYEAQ (reference sequence). This CDR3 reads CASSLAPGQSETQYF. CDR3 sequence (DNA): TGTGCTAGCAGCTTGGCACCGGGACAGTCAGAGACCCAGTACTTC.

The chain is built from TRBV5-1 and TRBJ2-5; 11 bases fit TRBD2. Trimming cost V 0 bases and J 5 bases; bases outside gene matches: 6. The CDR3 has 16 residues. The germline V gene has CDR1 SGHRS and CDR2 YFSETQ. As DNA, the CDR3 is TGCGCCAGCAGCTTGGTTATAGCGGGGGGGCAGGAGACCCAGTACTTC. It encodes CASSLVIAGGQETQYF.

The chain couples TRBV7-2 to TRBJ2-5; tentatively, D is TRBD1 (5 bases). CDR1 is SGHTA and CDR2 is FQGNSA in the germline V gene. The CDR3 has 14 amino acids. The germline V and J ends were trimmed by 5 bases and 2 bases, with 12 bases remaining between them. CDR3: CASSSDSFQETQYF. The CDR3 region has the DNA TGTGCCAGCAGCAGCGACAGCTTTCAAGAGACCCAGTACTTC.

The rearrangement uses TRBV6-5 and TRBJ1-2, with TRBD1 matching over 7 bases. Losses at the gene ends were 4 bases for V and 4 bases for J; bases not matched to a gene: 3. Germline CDR1 MNHEY, CDR2 SVGAGI. The CDR3 totals 13 residues. The CDR3 coding sequence is TGTGCCAGCAGTTCAACAGGGGTCTATGGCTACACCTTC. It translates to CASSSTGVYGYTF.

The V call is TRBV7-2, the J call TRBJ2-6; D not certain. There are 16 residues in the CDR3. V lost 5 bases and J lost 0, with 11 bases in between. CDR1 is SGHTA, CDR2 FQGNSA, per germline. The CDR3 nucleotides read TGTGCCAGCAGCCACGGTGAGATCTCTGGGGCCAACGTCCTGACTTTC. Its protein product is CASSHGEISGANVLTF.

The sample holds a few counts of this clone. This chain connects TRBV5-1 to TRBJ2-7; no clear D. Germline CDR1 is SGHRS and CDR2 is YFSETQ. Trimming stripped 0 bases from V and 0 bases from J, with 10 bases between. This CDR3 is 15 amino acids long. In DNA form, the CDR3 reads TGCGCCAGCAGCTTGGAGTTGGGCAGCTCCTACGAGCAGTACTTC. It codes for CASSLELGSSYEQYF. Full variable domain (rest looked up from reference TRBV5-1 and TRBJ2-7): KAGVTQTPRYLIKTRGQQVTLSCSPISGHRSVSWYQQTPGQGLQFLFEYFSETQRNKGNFPGRFSGRQFSNSRSEMNVSTLELGDSALYLCASSLELGSSYEQYFGPGTRLTVT.

The chain combines TRBV10-1 with TRBJ2-1, with TRBD2 identical over 10 bases. V lost 4 bases to trimming and J lost 4 bases; unmatched junction nucleotides: 10. Germline-derived CDR1 and CDR2 are WNHNN and SYGVQD (reference sequence). This CDR3 comprises 17 residues. In DNA form, the CDR3 reads TGCGCCAGCAGTGGGGTACCTAGCGGGGGACTTTACAATGAGCAGTTCTTC. It is translated as CASSGVPSGGLYNEQFF.

The chain joins TRBV29-1 to TRBJ2-3; 12 bases agree with TRBD2. V shed 1 base and J 5 bases; nucleotides not matched to a gene: 1. This CDR3 is built from 14 residues. In germline, CDR1 is SQVTM, CDR2 ANQGSEA. CDR3 in amino acids: CSVEGLAGEDTQYF. The DNA of the CDR3 is TGCAGCGTTGAAGGACTAGCGGGGGAAGATACGCAGTATTTT.

This clone has a single count. The J gene is TRBJ2-7, the V gene TRBV30; TRBD1 agrees at 9 bases. The V segment lost 2 bases and the J segment 2 bases; nucleotides outside the gene matches: 4. CDR3 length: 14 residues. Germline CDR1 reads GTSNPN; CDR2 reads SVGIG (reference sequence). The CDR3 DNA reads as TGTGCCTGGAGTTCCGGGACAGGGCCCTACGAGCAGTACTTC. Translation gives CAWSSGTGPYEQYF.

This CDR3 is CASSLGGTGAFNQPQHF. The DNA for the CDR3 is TGTGCCAGCAGCTTAGGAGGGACAGGGGCTTTCAATCAGCCCCAGCATTTT. The V gene is TRBV7-9, the J gene TRBJ1-5; 10 positions agree with TRBD1. V lost 1 base, J lost 3 bases, and 6 bases stayed unmatched. The CDR3 is 17 amino acids. Germline V lookup: CDR1 SEHNR, CDR2 FQNEAQ (reference sequence).

In this sample, this clone turned up once. This chain joins TRBV6-4 and TRBJ2-3; 9 bases are a match to TRBD1. The J segment lost 1 base and the V segment lost 5 bases, leaving 7 bases of the junction unmatched. Germline V gives CDR1 MRHNA, CDR2 SNTAGT. This CDR3 comprises 16 residues. The CDR3, as DNA: TGTGCCAGCAGTACCGGGACAGGGACTGGCACAGATACGCAGTATTTT. Protein: CASSTGTGTGTDTQYF.

This chain uses TRBV3-1 (or the pseudogene TRBV3-2) with TRBJ1-1; unclear D gene. V was trimmed by 0 bases and J by 2 bases, leaving 7 bases between them. This CDR3 has 14 amino acids. Looked up from germline, CDR1 is LGHDT and CDR2 is YNNKEL (reference sequence). The DNA for the CDR3 is TGTGCCAGCAGCCAAGATATGTCTAACACTGAAGCTTTCTTT. It is translated as CASSQDMSNTEAFF.

The chain is built from TRBV6-1 and TRBJ1-2; TRBD1 agrees at 8 bases. V shed 1 base, J shed 4 bases, and the junction held 5 bases outside the gene matches. The germline CDR1 and CDR2 sequences are MNHNS and SASEGT. The CDR3 sequence is 15 residues long. DNA for the CDR3: TGTGCCAGCAGTGAAGGCGCAGGGGGCTTCTATGGCTACACCTTC. Its protein is CASSEGAGGFYGYTF.

CDR3 nucleotide sequence: TGTGCCAGCAGCTTGGACAGGGGGCCTAATTCACCCCTCCACTTT. Residues: CASSLDRGPNSPLHF. J is TRBJ1-6 and V is TRBV5-8; 9 bases agree with TRBD1. CDR1 is SGHTS, CDR2 YDEGEE, per germline. The trim removed 0 bases at V and 6 bases at J, leaving 1 base unmatched. The CDR3 is made up of 15 amino acids.

Only one count was recorded for this clone. V and J are TRBV11-3 and TRBJ2-5; weak D call: TRBD2 (5 bases). There are 14 residues in the CDR3. Germline V gene lookup returns CDR1 SGHNT and CDR2 YENEEA. Deletions cut 5 bases from V and 5 bases from J, with 15 bases between. CDR3 loop: CASSVRGSSETQYF. CDR3 nucleotides: TGTGCCAGCAGCGTCCGAGGGTCGAGTGAGACCCAGTACTTC.